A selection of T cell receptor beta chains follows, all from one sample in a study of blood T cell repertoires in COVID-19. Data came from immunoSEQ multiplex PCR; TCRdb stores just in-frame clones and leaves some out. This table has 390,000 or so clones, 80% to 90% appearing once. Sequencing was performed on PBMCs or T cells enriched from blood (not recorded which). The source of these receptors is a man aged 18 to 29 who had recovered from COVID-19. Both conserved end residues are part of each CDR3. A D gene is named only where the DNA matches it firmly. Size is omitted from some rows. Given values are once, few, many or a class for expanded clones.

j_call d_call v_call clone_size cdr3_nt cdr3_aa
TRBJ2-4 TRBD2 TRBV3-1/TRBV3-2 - TGTGCCAGCAGCCAAGTTCGGGGGGTAGGGGTGGCCAAAAACATTCAGTACTTC CASSQVRGVGVAKNIQYF
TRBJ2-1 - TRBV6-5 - TGTGCCAGCAGTTACCCCCCTAACAATGAGCAGTTCTTC CASSYPPNNEQFF
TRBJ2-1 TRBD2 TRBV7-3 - TGTGCCAGCAGCTTAAGTCTAGCGGGAGACAATGAGCAGTTCTTC CASSLSLAGDNEQFF
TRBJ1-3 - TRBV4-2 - TGTGCCAGCAGCCAACCCGGACAAATTGGAAACACCATATATTTT CASSQPGQIGNTIYF
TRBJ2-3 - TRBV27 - TGTGCCAGCAGTCTGACCAGGGATACGCAGTATTTT CASSLTRDTQYF
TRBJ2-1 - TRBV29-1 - TGCAGCGTTGAAGATTTCGGGACACTCAATGAGCAGTTCTTC CSVEDFGTLNEQFF
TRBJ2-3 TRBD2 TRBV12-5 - TGTGCTAGTGGTTTGGTACTAGCGGGACACCATACGCAGTATTTT CASGLVLAGHHTQYF
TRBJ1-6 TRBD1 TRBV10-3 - TGTGCCATCAGAGAGGGACAGGGTAACTCACCCCTCCACTTT CAIREGQGNSPLHF
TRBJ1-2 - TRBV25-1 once TGTGCCAGCAGATCCCCAAGGTCAGGGGGCTACACCTTC CASRSPRSGGYTF
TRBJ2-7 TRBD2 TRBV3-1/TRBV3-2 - TGTGCCAGCAGCCAAGCAGCGGGGGGCCGAATAAGATACGAGCAGTACTTC CASSQAAGGRIRYEQYF
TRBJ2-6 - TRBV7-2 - TGTGCCAGCAGCTTAGGAGCCTCTGGGGCCAACGTCCTGACTTTC CASSLGASGANVLTF